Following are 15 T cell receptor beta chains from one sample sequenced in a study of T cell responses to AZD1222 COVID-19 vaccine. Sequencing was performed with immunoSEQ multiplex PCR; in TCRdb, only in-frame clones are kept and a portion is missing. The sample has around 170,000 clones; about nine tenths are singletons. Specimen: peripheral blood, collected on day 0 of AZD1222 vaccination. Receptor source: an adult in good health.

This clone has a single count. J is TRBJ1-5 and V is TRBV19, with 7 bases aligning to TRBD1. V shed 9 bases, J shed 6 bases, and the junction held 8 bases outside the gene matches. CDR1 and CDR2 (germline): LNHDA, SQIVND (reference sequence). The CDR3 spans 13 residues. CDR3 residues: CASRDRATQPQHF. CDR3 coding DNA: TGTGCCAGCCGAGACAGGGCGACTCAGCCCCAGCATTTT.

The CDR3 sequence is CASCQGSSTDTQYF. For the CDR3, the DNA is TGCGCCAGCTGCCAGGGATCTAGCACAGATACGCAGTATTTT. The rearrangement joins TRBV5-1 to TRBJ2-3, with D maybe TRBD1 (5 bases). Germline values: CDR1 SGHRS, CDR2 YFSETQ. V lost 7 bases and J lost 0, with 12 bases in between. The CDR3 runs 14 residues.

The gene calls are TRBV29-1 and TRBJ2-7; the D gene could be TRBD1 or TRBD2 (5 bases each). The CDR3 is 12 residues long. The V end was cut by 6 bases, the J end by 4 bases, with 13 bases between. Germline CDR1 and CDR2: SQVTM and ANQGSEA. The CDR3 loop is CSVRDPSYEQYF. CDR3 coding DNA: TGCAGCGTACGGGACCCGAGTTACGAGCAGTACTTC.

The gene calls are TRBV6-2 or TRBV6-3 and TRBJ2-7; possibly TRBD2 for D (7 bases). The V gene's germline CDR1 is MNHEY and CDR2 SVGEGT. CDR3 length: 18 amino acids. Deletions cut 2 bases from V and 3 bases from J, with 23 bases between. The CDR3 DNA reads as TGTGCCAGCAGTTACCCCCTCCGGAGGGGGGGGTACGACTACGAGCAGTACTTC. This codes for CASSYPLRRGGYDYEQYF.

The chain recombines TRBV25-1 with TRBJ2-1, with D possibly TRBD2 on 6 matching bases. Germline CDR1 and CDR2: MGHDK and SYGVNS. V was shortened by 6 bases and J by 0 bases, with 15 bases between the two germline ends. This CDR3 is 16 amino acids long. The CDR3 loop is CASRPSSASSYNEQFF. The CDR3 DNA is TGTGCCAGCAGACCTTCTAGCGCGAGCTCCTACAATGAGCAGTTCTTC.

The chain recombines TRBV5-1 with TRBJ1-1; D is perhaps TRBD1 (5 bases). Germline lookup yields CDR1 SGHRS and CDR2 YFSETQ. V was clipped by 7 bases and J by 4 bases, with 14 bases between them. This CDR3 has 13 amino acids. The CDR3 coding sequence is TGCGCCAGCTCAGGACACGAGGGCACTGAAGCTTTCTTT. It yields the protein CASSGHEGTEAFF.

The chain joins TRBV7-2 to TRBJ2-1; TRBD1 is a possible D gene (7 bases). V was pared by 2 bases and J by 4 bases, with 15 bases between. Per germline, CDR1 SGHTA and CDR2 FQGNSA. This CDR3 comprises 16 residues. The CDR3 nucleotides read TGTGCCAGCAGCTTACTCAGACAGGGAGGATACAATGAGCAGTTCTTC. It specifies CASSLLRQGGYNEQFF.

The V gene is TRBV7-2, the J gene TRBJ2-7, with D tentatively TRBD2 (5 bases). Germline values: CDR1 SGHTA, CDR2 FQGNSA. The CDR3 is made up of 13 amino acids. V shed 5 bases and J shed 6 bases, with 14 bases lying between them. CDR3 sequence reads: CASSPFPGSEQYF. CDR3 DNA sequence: TGTGCCAGCAGCCCCTTCCCGGGGAGCGAGCAGTACTTC.

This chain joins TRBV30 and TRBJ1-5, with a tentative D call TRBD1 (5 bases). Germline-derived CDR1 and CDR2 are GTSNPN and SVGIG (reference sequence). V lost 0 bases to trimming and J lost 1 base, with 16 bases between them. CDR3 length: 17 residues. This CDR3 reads CAWSVPQGRESNQPQHF. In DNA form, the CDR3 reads TGTGCCTGGAGTGTACCGCAGGGAAGGGAAAGCAATCAGCCCCAGCATTTT.

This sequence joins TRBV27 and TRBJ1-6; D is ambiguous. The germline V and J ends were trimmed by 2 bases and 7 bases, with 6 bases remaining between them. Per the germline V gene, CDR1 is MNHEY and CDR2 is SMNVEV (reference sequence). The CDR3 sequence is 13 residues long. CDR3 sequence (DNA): TGTGCCAGCAGTTTAAACGCGAATTCACCCCTCCACTTT. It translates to CASSLNANSPLHF.

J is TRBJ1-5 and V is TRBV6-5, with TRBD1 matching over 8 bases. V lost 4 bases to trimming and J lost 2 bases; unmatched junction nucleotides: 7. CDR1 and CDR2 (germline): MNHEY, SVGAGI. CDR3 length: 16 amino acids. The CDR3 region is CASSLQGGGGNQPQHF. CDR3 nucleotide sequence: TGTGCCAGCAGTTTACAGGGGGGTGGTGGCAATCAGCCCCAGCATTTT.

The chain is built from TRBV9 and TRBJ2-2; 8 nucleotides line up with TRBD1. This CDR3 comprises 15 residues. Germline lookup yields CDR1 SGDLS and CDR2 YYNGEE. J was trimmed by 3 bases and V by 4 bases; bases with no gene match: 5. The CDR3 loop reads CASSKDRADTGELFF. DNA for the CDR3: TGTGCCAGCAGCAAGGACAGGGCGGACACCGGGGAGCTGTTTTTT.

In DNA, the CDR3 is TGTGCCAGCAGCGCCCTCTTGAGCTCTGGAAACACCATATATTTT. As protein: CASSALLSSGNTIYF. J is TRBJ1-3 and V is TRBV5-6; D not resolved. V lost 4 bases and J lost 0, with 11 bases in between. The CDR3 is 15 amino acids. CDR1 and CDR2 (germline): SGHDT, YYEEEE.

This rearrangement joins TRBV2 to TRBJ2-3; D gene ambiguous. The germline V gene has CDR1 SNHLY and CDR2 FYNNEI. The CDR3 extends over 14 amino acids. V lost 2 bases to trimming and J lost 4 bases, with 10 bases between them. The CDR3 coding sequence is TGTGCCAGCAGTGAATTACGAGATCCAGATACGCAGTATTTT. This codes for CASSELRDPDTQYF. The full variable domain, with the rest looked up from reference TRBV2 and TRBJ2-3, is EPEVTQTPSHQVTQMGQEVILRCVPISNHLYFYWYRQILGQKVEFLVSFYNNEISEKSEIFDDQFSVERPDGSNFTLKIRSTKLEDSAMYFCASSELRDPDTQYFGPGTRLTVL.

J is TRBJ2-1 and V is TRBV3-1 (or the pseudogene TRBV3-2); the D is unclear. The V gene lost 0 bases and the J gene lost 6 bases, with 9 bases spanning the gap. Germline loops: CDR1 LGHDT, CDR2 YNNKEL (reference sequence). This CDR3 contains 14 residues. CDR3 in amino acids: CASSQDSLRNEQFF. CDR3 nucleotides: TGTGCCAGCAGCCAAGATTCCCTTCGCAATGAGCAGTTCTTC.